This T cell receptor beta chain emerged from a study of shared clonotypes between healthy human individuals. About the study: CD4 naive and CD4 memory each took three plates per donor, while CD8 naive took two and CD8 memory one.

Per germline, CDR1 SQVTM and CDR2 ANQGSEA. V gave up 2 bases and J gave up 1 base, with 9 bases separating them. The CDR3 sequence is 14 residues long. Findings and limits, study-wide: Among a handful of donors, about 5% of naive CD4 clonotypes were found in common. Naive subsets generally exceeded memory subsets in estimated richness. Having only a few donors restricted how much genetic and exposure-history diversity was captured.

As regards this clone: What it recognizes is unknown.

Assay: immunoSEQ multiplex PCR; the TCRdb copy retains only in-frame clones and omits some. The data contain about 2.5 million clones, about nine tenths of them seen just once; the ten biggest clones take up approximately 0.4%. Sequencing input: naive CD4+ T cells from PBMCs. Described subset: CD45RA+ positively selected. This clonotype was obtained from a man younger than 35 in good health. Some clones in this sample may be carry-over from other donors' samples. The genes are TRBV29-1 and TRBJ2-1, with a possible D match to TRBD1 (5 bases). The CDR3 DNA reads TGCAGCGTTGAATCTGGGGCTTCCTACAATGAGCAGTTCTTC. This codes for CSVESGASYNEQFF.